This T cell receptor beta chain was obtained from a study of control samples from healthy donors and cancer patients. Measured with immunoSEQ multiplex PCR; TCRdb has only the in-frame clones, and not every one. The top ten clones hold about 4% of a sample with 150,000 to 200,000 clones, just over 90% of them seen once. Germline V lookup: CDR1 SGHRS, CDR2 YFSETQ. V gave up 4 bases and J gave up 3 bases; unmatched junction bases: 6. The CDR3 totals 15 residues. This clone has a single count. This chain connects TRBV5-1 to TRBJ1-4, with 7 bases lining up with TRBD1. The specimen sequenced was blood. This receptor was taken from a woman aged 55-70 years in good health. DNA for the CDR3: TGCGCCAGCAGCAAACAGGGGATGCCTAATGAAAAACTGTTTTTT. This sequence encodes CASSKQGMPNEKLFF.